The clone carrying this T cell receptor beta chain was seen only a few times. Its antigen is unidentified. These data come from a study of beta chain features in type 1 diabetes. In total, each donor contributed a single heparinised blood draw that averaged roughly 100 mL. Losses at the gene ends were 2 bases for V and 4 bases for J; bases not matched to a gene: 2. Germline V gives CDR1 SGHNT, CDR2 YENEEA. The CDR3 covers 15 residues. Study-level points and caveats: Over-representation of high TCR-expressing cells was a possible consequence of cDNA sequencing. Patients with Type 1 diabetes showed moderately but significantly shorter TCRB CDR3s in all four CD4+ subsets.

As every portion of the isolated RNA was reverse transcribed, the sequencing read expressed TCRB transcripts. Method: immunoSEQ multiplex PCR; TCRdb's copy keeps in-frame clones and lacks some. Found here are 130,000 or so clones, about 17% of them singletons; the top ten hold about 2.1%. The specimen was central memory CD4+ T cells from blood. This receptor was identified in a man aged 30-40 years with type 1 diabetes. The V gene is TRBV11-3, the J gene TRBJ2-5, with TRBD1 identical over 12 bases. The CDR3 nucleotides are TGTGCCAGCAGCTTATCGGGACAGGGGGCAGAGACCCAGTACTTC. Its translation is CASSLSGQGAETQYF.